The clone carrying this TCR beta chain has more than one count but fewer than ten. Its antigen is as yet unknown. The germline V and J ends were trimmed by 4 bases and 2 bases, with 15 bases remaining between them. CDR3 length: 16 residues. Per the germline V gene, CDR1 is SGHNT and CDR2 is YYREEE (reference sequence). Sequenced by immunoSEQ multiplex PCR; TCRdb stores in-frame clones only, minus some. The table records about 26,000 clones, 80% to 90% of them present only once. The data originate from a study of siplizumab effects on memory and regulatory T cells. Whole-study findings and limits: Naive T cells looked more diverse than memory cells, and they looked like major contributors to the alloresponse.

Using a few donor pairs, the authors sequenced unstimulated naive, memory, effector memory and TEMRA subsets. This TCR came from a human donor in good health. The chain links TRBV5-4 to TRBJ2-2; the D call may be TRBD1 or TRBD2 (5 bases each). Sequencing used memory CD4+ T cells sorted from blood. CDR3 in amino acids: CASSLLGAGNTGELFF. The CDR3 coding sequence is TGTGCCAGCAGCCTACTAGGGGCAGGCAACACCGGGGAGCTGTTTTTT.